Listed below are T cell receptor beta chains from one sample, sequenced in a study of blood T cell repertoires in COVID-19. Profiled with immunoSEQ multiplex PCR; TCRdb holds only in-frame clones, not every one. The repertoire holds over 200,000 clones, roughly 89% seen once, with roughly 6.4% in the top ten. The specimen sequenced was peripheral blood. These TCRs come from a man between 60 and 75 years old who had recovered from COVID-19. CDR3s leave out the opening cysteine and the closing phenylalanine or tryptophan. Fields, in order: V gene, J gene, CDR3 protein.

TRBV28	TRBJ2-7	ASSGIGTGGYEQY
TRBV2	TRBJ1-5	ASREPGQNNQPQH
TRBV5-1	TRBJ1-4	ASSLNREGEKLF
TRBV11-2	TRBJ1-4	ASSATGASLTNEKLF
TRBV7-2	TRBJ1-1	ASSASSVFGGAF
TRBV12-5	TRBJ2-1	ASGSGTGAYNEQF
TRBV5-1	TRBJ2-7	ASSLVPGTGSTYEQY
TRBV7-8	TRBJ2-1	ASSSGGVNEQF
TRBV5-6	TRBJ1-1	ASSPRTGSATEAF
TRBV5-1	TRBJ2-1	ASSLDGQGTAYNEQF
TRBV19	TRBJ2-7	ASSIDHRKGQY
TRBV2	TRBJ2-1	ASSQLQVSEQF
TRBV29-1	TRBJ2-3	SVEGTGKVVDTQY
TRBV19	TRBJ1-1	ASSIGTGGYTEAF
TRBV5-4	TRBJ2-1	ASSPTVGLAGANEQF
TRBV11-1	TRBJ2-7	ASSLAAGGEQY
TRBV5-1	TRBJ2-5	ASSLARGGVETQY
TRBV5-1	TRBJ1-1	ASSQTGGNTEAF
TRBV10-1	TRBJ2-7	ASSQGSPYEQY
TRBV7-9	TRBJ1-3	ASSREVSGNTIY
TRBV30	TRBJ2-7	AWSPGVLRYEQY
TRBV6-2/TRBV6-3	TRBJ1-5	ASSSLGQSTPDQPQH
TRBV19	TRBJ1-1	ATRWRDRGAAF
TRBV4-2	TRBJ1-5	ASSPRSWRDQPQH
TRBV7-9	TRBJ2-1	ASSSRGSPNYNEQF
TRBV10-1	TRBJ2-3	ASRDRSTDTQY
TRBV29-1	TRBJ2-3	SVAGGLGTDTQY
TRBV5-1	TRBJ2-7	ASSLAGTSGTSSYEQY
TRBV19	TRBJ2-5	ASSTGNQETQY
TRBV5-3	TRBJ1-5	ARSWGRSFLNQPQH
TRBV5-8	TRBJ2-1	ASSWGQLTSGVEQF
TRBV5-5	TRBJ1-4	ASSLAANEKLF
TRBV4-3	TRBJ1-1	ASSQAGSGGGGYEAF
TRBV9	TRBJ1-1	ASSVTMNTEAF
TRBV27	TRBJ2-3	ATGAGGTDTQY
TRBV18	TRBJ2-2	ASSRGQGRIKNTGELF
TRBV6-5	TRBJ2-4	ASSKEGPKNIQY
TRBV19	TRBJ1-5	ASSLAGDRSQPQH
TRBV6-5	TRBJ1-1	ASRGTGLMNTEAF